The clone carrying this T cell receptor beta chain was seen only a few times. The data were produced by immunoSEQ multiplex PCR, yet TCRdb's version contains in-frame clones alone and is incomplete. Of about 57,000 clones detected, around 60% appear once; the ten largest clones hold over 20%. J was trimmed by 6 bases and V by 5 bases; bases with no gene match: 9. CDR1 is KGHSH, CDR2 LQKENI, per germline. The CDR3 has 15 amino acids. This entry belongs to a study of cytotoxic CD8 clonotypes in ibrutinib-treated CLL. Study as a whole: Results showed around 24 partial and 2 complete responses; following median 68 months, approximately 14 remained remitted, roughly 12 advanced.

The clonotype originates from a human donor with chronic lymphocytic leukemia. Sequencing used PBMCs, obtained after 24 months of ibrutinib treatment. The chain combines TRBV18 with TRBJ1-5, with 8 positions matching TRBD1. The CDR3 is CASSSTGGIGQPQHF. The CDR3 DNA reads as TGTGCCAGCTCATCCACAGGGGGGATTGGTCAGCCCCAGCATTTT.